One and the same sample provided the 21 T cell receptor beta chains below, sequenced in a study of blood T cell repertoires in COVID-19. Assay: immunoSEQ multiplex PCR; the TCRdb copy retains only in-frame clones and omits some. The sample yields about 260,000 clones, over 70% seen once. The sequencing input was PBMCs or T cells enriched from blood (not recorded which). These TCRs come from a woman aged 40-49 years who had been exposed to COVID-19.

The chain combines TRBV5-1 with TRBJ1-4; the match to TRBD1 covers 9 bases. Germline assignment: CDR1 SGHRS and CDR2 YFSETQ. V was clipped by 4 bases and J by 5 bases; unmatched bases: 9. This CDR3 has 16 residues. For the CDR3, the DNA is TGCGCCAGCAGCCCTACAGGGGGCGAAGGGAATGAAAAACTGTTTTTT. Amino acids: CASSPTGGEGNEKLFF.

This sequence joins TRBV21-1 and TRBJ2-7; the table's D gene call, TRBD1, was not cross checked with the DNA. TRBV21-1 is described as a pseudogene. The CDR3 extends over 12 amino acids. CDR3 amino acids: CASTQTGCEQYV. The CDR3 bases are TGTGCCAGCACCCAGACAGGGTGCGAGCAGTACGTC.

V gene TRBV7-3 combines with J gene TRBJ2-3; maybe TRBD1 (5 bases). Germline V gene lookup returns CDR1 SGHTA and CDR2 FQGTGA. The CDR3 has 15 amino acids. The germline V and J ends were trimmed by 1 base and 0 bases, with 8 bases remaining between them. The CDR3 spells CASSLRPGSTDTQYF. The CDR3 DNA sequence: TGTGCCAGCAGCTTAAGGCCAGGGAGCACAGATACGCAGTATTTT.

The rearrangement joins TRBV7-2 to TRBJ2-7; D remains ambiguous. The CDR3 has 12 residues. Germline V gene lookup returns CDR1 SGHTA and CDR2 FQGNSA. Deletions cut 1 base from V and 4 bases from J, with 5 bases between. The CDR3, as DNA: TGTGCCAGCAGCTTAGTTCAGTACGAGCAGTACTTC. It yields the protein CASSLVQYEQYF.

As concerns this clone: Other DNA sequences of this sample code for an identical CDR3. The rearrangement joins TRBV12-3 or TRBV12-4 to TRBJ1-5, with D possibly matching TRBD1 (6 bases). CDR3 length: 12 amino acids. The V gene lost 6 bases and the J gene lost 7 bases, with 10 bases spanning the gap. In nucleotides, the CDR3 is TGTGCCAGCAGACAGGGTTACCAGCCCCAGCATTTT. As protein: CASRQGYQPQHF.

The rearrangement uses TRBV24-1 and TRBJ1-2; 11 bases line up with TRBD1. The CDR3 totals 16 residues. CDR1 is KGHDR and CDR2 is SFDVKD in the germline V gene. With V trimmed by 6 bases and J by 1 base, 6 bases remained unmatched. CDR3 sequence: CATSNTGTGGNYGYTF. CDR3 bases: TGTGCCACCAGTAATACCGGGACAGGGGGTAACTATGGCTACACCTTC.

Here the CDR3 reads CASSPSGVAVHGYTF. The CDR3 coding sequence is TGTGCCAGCTCACCATCGGGGGTCGCGGTACATGGCTACACCTTC. The rearrangement uses TRBV18 and TRBJ1-2, with D tentatively TRBD1 (5 bases). V dropped 2 bases and J dropped 6 bases, with 16 bases sitting between them. Germline V lookup: CDR1 KGHSH, CDR2 LQKENI. The CDR3 covers 15 residues.

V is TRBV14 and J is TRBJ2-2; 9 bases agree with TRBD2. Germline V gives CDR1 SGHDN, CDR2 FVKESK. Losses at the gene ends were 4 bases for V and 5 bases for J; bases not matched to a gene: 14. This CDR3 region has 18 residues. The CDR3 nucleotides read TGTGCCAGCAGCCTCGCTGGGGCTAGCGGGATTATGACCGGGGAGCTGTTTTTT. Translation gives CASSLAGASGIMTGELFF.

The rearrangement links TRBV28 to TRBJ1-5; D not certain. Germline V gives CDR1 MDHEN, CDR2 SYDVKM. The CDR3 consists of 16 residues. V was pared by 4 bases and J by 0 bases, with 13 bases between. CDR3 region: CASSYGSSYSNQPQHF. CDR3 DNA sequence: TGTGCCAGCAGTTACGGGTCCTCTTATAGCAATCAGCCCCAGCATTTT.

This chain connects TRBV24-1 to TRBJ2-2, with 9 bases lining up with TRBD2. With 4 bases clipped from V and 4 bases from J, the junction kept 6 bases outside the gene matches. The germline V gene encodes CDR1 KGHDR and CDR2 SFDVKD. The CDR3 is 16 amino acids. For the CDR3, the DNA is TGTGCCACCAGTGAGGCGGGGGGGGCCGGCACCGGGGAGCTGTTTTTT. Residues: CATSEAGGAGTGELFF.

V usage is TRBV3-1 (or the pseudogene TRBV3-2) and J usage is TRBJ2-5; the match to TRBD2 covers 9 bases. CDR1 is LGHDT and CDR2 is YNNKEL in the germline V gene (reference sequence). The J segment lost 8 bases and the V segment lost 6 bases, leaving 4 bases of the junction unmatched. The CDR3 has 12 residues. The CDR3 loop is CASSLAGSTQYF. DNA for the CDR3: TGTGCCAGCAGTCTAGCGGGAAGTACCCAGTACTTC.

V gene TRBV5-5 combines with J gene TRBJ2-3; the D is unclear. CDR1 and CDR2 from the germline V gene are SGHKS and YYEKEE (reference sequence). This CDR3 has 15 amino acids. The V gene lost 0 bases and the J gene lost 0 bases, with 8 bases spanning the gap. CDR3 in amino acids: CASSLGAASTDTQYF. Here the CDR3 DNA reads TGTGCCAGCAGCTTGGGGGCAGCTAGCACAGATACGCAGTATTTT.

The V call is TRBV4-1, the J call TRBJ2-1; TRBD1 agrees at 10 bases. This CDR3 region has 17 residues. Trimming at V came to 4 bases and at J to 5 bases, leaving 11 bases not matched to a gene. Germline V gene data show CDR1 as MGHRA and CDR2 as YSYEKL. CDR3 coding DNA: TGCGCCAGCAGCCTTAGGACCCCGGGACAGGGGAACAATGAGCAGTTCTTC. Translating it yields CASSLRTPGQGNNEQFF.

Here the CDR3 DNA reads TGTGCCTGGGGGGCCGCGAGCGACCTCAATGAGCAGTTCTTC. It codes for CAWGAASDLNEQFF. The V and J genes are TRBV30 and TRBJ2-1, with D maybe TRBD1 (5 bases). Germline assignment: CDR1 GTSNPN and CDR2 SVGIG (reference sequence). CDR3 size: 14 residues. The V and J ends lost 5 bases and 6 bases respectively, with 17 bases between them.

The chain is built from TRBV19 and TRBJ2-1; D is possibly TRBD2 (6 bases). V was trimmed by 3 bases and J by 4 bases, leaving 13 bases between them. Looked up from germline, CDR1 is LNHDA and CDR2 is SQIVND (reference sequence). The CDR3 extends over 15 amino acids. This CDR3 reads CASSISGGPYNEQFF. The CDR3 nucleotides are TGTGCCAGTAGTATTAGCGGAGGACCTTACAATGAGCAGTTCTTC.

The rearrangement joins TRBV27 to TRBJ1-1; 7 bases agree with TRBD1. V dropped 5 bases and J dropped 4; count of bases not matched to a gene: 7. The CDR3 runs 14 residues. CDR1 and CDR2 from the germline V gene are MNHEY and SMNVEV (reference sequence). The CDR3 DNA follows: TGTGCCAGCAGTGGCAGGGGGGTGGGCACTGAAGCTTTCTTT. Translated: CASSGRGVGTEAFF.

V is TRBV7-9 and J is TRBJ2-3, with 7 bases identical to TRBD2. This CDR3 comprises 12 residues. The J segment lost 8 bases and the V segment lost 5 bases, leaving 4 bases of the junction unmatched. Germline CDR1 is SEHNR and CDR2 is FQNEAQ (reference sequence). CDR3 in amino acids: CASSASSGTQYF. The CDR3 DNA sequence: TGTGCCAGCAGCGCGTCTAGCGGTACGCAGTATTTT.

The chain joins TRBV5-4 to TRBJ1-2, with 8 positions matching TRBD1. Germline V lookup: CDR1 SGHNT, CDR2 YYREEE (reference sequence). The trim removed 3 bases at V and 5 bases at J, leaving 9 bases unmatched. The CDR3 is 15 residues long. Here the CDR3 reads CASSSGQGKMYGYTF. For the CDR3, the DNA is TGTGCCAGCAGCTCTGGACAGGGCAAAATGTATGGCTACACCTTC.

The CDR3 spells CASSRRGLYNEQFF. CDR3 coding DNA: TGTGCCAGTAGTAGGAGGGGGCTATACAATGAGCAGTTCTTC. The chain combines TRBV19 with TRBJ2-1, with D maybe TRBD1 (7 bases). The germline gives CDR1 LNHDA, CDR2 SQIVND (reference sequence). V lost 4 bases and J 4 bases, leaving 11 bases between the germline ends. The CDR3 extends over 14 amino acids.

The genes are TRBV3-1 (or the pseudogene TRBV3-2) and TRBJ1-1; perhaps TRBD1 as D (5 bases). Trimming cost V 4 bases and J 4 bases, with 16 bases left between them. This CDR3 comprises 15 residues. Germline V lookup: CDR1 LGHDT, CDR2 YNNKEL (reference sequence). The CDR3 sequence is CASSLQGLGGTEAFF. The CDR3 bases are TGTGCCAGCAGCCTCCAGGGCCTCGGGGGCACTGAAGCTTTCTTT.

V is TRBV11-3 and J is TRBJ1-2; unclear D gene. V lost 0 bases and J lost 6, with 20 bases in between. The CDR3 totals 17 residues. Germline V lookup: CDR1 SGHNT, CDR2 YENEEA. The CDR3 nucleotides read TGTGCCAGCAGCTTAGACGGTCGTTCCAGGAACTTGCATGGCTACACCTTC. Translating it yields CASSLDGRSRNLHGYTF.